This T cell receptor (beta chain) was identified in a study of CXCR3-negative and CXCR3-positive naive CD8 T cells. Study as a whole: Per-library TRB read counts averaged about 1.5 +/- 0.3 million, adding up to 120 million to 150 million in total. Study-level points and caveats: CXCR3-expressing naive cells carried TRB CDR3s more hydrophobic than those of CXCR3-negative naive cells. With CXCR3 expression partially decreased after cryopreservation, most assays relied on fresh PBMCs.

Comments on this clonotype: Its antigen is not identified.

The naive CD8+ gate required CD45RO-CCR7+CD27+CD95- phenotype. The CDR3 is made up of 14 amino acids. Germline V CDR1 and CDR2: SQVTM, ANQGSEA. The authors made the TRB cDNA libraries by 5' RACE using UMI labels. TCRdb reprocessed the 5' RACE reads and reports one entry per CDR3 protein, with no DNA. The specimen's table records some 120,000 distinct CDR3 sequences. The genes are TRBV29-1 and TRBJ2-6; the TCRdb call, TRBD1, lacks DNA for checking. The TCR originated in a human donor in good health. Some clones in this sample may be carry-over from other donors' samples. The sample consisted of naive CXCR3+ CD8+ T cells from blood. Subset of the sample: CD45RO-CCR7+CD27+CD95- naive CD8+ T cells expressing CXCR3 (TNR3+). CDR3 residues: CSALDRTGANVLTF.